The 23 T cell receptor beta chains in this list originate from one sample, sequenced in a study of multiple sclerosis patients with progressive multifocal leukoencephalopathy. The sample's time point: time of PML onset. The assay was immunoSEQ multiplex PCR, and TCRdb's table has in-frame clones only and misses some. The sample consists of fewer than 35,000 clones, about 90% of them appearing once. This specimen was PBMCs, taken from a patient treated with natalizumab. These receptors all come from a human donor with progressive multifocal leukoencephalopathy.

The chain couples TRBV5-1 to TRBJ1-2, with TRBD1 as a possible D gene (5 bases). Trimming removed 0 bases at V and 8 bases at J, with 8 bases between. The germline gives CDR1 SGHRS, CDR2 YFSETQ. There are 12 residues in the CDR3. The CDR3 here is CASSLEGLGYTF. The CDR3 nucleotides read TGCGCCAGCAGCTTGGAGGGGCTCGGCTACACCTTC.

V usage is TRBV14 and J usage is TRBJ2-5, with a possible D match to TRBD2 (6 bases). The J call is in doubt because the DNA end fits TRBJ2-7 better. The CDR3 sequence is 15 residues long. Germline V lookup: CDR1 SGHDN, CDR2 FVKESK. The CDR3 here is CASSQGRGGYGEQYF. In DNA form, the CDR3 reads TGTGCCAGCAGCCAAGGGCGGGGAGGCTACGGCGAGCAGTACTTC.

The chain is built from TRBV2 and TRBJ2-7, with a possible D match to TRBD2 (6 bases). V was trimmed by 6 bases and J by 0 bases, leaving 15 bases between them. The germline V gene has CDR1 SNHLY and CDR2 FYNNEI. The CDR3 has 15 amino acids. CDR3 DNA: TGTGCCAGCAGGCGAGGGACTGAGAGCTCCTACGAGCAGTACTTC. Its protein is CASRRGTESSYEQYF.

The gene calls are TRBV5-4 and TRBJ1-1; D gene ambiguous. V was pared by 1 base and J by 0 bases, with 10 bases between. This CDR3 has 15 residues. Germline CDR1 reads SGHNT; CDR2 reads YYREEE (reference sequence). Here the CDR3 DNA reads TGTGCCAGCAGCTTGTCAGTCGAGATGAACACTGAAGCTTTCTTT. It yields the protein CASSLSVEMNTEAFF.

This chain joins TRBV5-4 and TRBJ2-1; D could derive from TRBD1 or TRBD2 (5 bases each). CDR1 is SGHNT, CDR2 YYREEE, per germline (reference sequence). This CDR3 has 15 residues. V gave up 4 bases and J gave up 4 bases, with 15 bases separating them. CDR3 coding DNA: TGTGCCAGCAGCCCCGAGGGGACGCCGTACAATGAGCAGTTCTTC. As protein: CASSPEGTPYNEQFF. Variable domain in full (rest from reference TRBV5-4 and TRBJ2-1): ETGVTQSPTHLIKTRGQQVTLRCSSQSGHNTVSWYQQALGQGPQFIFQYYREEENGRGNFPPRFSGLQFPNYSSELNVNALELDDSALYLCASSPEGTPYNEQFFGPGTRLTVL.

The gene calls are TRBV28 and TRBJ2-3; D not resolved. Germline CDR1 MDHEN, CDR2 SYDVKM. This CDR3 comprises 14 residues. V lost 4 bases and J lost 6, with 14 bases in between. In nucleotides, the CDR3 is TGTGCCAGCAGTTCTCGGCCCGTTCAGGATACGCAGTATTTT. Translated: CASSSRPVQDTQYF.

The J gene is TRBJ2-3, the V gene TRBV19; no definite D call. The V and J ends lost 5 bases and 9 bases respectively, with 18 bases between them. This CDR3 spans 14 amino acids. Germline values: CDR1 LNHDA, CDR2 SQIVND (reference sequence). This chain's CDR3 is CASSVDTFGGTQYF. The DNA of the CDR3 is TGTGCCAGTAGTGTCGACACTTTTGGTGGCACGCAGTATTTT.

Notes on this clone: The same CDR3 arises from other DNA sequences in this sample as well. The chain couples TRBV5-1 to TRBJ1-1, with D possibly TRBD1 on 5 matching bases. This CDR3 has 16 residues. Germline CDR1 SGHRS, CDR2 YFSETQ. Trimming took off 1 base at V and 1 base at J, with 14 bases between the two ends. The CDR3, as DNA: TGCGCCAGCAGCTTGCGTGTGGGGCAGGGGAACACTGAAGCTTTCTTT. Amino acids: CASSLRVGQGNTEAFF.

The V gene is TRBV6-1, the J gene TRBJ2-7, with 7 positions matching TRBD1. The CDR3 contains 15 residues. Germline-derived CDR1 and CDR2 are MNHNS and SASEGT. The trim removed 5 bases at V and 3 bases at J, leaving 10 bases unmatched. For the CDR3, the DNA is TGTGCCAGCAGTCTTGCCCCGGGACAGATCTACGAGCAGTACTTC. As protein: CASSLAPGQIYEQYF.

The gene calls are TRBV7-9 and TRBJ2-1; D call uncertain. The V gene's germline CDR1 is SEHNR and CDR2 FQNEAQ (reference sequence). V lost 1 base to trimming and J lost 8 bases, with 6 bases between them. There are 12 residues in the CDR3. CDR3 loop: CASSLGVYEQFF. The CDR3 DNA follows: TGTGCCAGCAGCTTAGGGGTCTATGAGCAGTTCTTC.

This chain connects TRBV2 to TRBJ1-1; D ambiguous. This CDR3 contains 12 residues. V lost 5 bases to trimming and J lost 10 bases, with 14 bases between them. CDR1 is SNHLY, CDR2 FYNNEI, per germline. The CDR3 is CASSLDAPGAFF. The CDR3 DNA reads TGTGCCAGCAGTTTGGACGCCCCAGGAGCTTTCTTT.

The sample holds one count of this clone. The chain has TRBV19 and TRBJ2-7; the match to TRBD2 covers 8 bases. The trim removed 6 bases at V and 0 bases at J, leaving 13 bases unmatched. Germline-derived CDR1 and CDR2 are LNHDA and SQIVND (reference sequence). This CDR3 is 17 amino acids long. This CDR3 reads CASSTGPPGLASYEQYF. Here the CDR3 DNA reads TGTGCCAGTAGCACGGGCCCGCCCGGACTAGCCTCCTACGAGCAGTACTTC.

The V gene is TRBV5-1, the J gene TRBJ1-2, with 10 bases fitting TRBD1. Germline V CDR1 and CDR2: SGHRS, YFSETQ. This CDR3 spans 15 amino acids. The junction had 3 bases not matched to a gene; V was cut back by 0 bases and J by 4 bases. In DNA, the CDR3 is TGCGCCAGCAGCTTGGGGACAGGGGGAGGCTATGGCTACACCTTC. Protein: CASSLGTGGGYGYTF.

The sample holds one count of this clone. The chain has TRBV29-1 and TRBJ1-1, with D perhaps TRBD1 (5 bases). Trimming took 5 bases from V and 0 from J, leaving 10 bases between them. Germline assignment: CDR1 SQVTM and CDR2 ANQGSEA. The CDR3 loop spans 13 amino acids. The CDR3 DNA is TGCAGCGTTTTAGGGGCTATGAACACTGAAGCTTTCTTT. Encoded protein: CSVLGAMNTEAFF.

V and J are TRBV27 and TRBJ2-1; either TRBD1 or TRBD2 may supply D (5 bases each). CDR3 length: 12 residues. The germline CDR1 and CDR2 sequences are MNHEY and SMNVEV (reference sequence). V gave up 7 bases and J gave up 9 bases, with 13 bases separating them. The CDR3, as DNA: TGTGCCAGCAAGGGGAGCGTGACTGAGCAGTTCTTC. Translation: CASKGSVTEQFF.

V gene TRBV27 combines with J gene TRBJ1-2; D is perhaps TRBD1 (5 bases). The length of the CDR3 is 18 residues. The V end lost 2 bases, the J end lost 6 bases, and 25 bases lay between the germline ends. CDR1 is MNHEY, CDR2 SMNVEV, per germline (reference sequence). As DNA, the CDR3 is TGTGCCAGCAGTTTAAAGGGAGGGGTAGTCACGGTAGTGGATGGCTACACCTTC. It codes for CASSLKGGVVTVVDGYTF.

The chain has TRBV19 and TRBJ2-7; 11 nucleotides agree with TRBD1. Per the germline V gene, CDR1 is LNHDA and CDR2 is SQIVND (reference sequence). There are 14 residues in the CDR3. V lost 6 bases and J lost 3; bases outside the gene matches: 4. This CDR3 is CASSKDRGHYEQYF. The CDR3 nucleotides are TGTGCCAGTAGCAAGGACAGGGGGCACTACGAGCAGTACTTC. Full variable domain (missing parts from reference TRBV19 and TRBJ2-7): DGGITQSPKYLFRKEGQNVTLSCEQNLNHDAMYWYRQDPGQGLRLIYYSQIVNDFQKGDIAEGYSVSREKKESFPLTVTSAQKNPTAFYLCASSKDRGHYEQYFGPGTRLTVT.

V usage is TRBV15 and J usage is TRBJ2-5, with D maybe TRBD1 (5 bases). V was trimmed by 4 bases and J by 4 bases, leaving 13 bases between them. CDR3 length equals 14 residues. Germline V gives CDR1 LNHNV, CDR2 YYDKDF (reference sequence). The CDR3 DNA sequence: TGTGCCACCAGCACACACAGGAACGGAGAGACCCAGTACTTC. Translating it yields CATSTHRNGETQYF.

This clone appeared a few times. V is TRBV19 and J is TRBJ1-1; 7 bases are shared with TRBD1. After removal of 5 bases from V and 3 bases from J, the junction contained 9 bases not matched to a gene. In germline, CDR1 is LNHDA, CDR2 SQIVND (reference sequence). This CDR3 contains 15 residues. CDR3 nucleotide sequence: TGTGCCAGTAGTCCCGGACAGGAAGAGTACACTGAAGCTTTCTTT. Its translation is CASSPGQEEYTEAFF.

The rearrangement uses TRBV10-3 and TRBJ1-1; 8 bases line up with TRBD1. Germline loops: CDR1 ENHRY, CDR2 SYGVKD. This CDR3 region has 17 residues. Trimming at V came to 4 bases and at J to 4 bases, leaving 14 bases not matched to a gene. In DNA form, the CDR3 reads TGTGCCATCAGTGGTGGAGGGACAGGCCGCCGAGGCACTGAAGCTTTCTTT. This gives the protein CAISGGGTGRRGTEAFF.

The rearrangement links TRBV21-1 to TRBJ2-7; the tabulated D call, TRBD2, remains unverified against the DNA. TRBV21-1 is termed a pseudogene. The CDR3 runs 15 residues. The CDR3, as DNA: TGTGCCAGCAGCAATCGAAGGACTAGCGGCTACGAGCAGTACTTC. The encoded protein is CASSNRRTSGYEQYF.

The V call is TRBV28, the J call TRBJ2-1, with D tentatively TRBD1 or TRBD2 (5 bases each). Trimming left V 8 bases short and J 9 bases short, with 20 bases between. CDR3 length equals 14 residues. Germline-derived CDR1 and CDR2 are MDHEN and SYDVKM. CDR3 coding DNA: TGTGCCAGCGGTGAGACACCCGGGGCCGGTGAGCAGTTCTTC. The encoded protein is CASGETPGAGEQFF.

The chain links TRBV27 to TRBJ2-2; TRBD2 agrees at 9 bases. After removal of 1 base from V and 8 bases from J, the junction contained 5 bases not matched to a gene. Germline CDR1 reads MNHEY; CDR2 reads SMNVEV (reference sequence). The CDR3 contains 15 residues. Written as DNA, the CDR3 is TGTGCCAGCAGTTTATACCTAGCGGGATCTGGGGAGCTGTTTTTT. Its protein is CASSLYLAGSGELFF.